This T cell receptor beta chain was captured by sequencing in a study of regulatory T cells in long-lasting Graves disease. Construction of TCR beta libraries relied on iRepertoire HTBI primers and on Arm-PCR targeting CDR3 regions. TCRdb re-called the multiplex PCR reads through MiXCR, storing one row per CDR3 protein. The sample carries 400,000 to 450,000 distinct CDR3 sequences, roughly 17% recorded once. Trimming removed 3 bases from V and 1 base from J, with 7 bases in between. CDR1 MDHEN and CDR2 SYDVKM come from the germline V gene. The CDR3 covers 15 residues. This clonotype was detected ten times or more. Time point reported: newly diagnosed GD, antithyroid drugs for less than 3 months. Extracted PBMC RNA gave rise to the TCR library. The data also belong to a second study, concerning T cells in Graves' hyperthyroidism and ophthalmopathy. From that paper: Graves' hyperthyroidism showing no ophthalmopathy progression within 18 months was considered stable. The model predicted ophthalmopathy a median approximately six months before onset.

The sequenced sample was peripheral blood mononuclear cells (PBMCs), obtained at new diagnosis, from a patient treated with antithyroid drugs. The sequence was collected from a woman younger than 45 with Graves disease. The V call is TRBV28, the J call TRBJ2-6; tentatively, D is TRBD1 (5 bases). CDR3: CASSFQGSGANVLTF. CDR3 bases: TGTGCCAGCAGTTTCCAGGGATCTGGGGCCAACGTCCTGACTTTC.